This T cell receptor beta chain was observed in a study of cytomegalovirus exposure and HLA in healthy donors (dated by TCRdb to between 2016 and 2019). For the wider study: An earlier analysis of some 620 of the donors reported around 280 Gb of sequence data and approximately 120 million unique TCR beta sequences obtained from 180 million or so T cells. Both class I and class II loci were covered by HLA typing, at four-digit resolution. In addition to the first cohort of 666 subjects, a separate validation cohort of approximately 130 different subjects was used. Roughly 300 gigabases of sequencing data and tens of millions of unique TCR sequences made up an early release that covered about 640 HLA-typed donors. The number of donors typed differed by locus, with 629-630 for A, B, C, DRB1 and DQB1, approximately 500 for DQA1, approximately 570 for DPA1, and roughly 450 for DPB1. The later analysis used no new phenotypic data to find candidate immune exposures, relying instead on TCR beta sequences and their occurrence across donors. The study used immunosequencing to profile the T cell repertoires of about 670 subjects and linked those repertoires to cytomegalovirus serostatus. The study aimed to test whether signatures of past pathogen exposure could be identified by cataloging public T cell receptors. Donor age, sex, ethnicity and CMV serostatus were compiled alongside the repertoire data. In an earlier analysis of 587 of the donors, high-throughput TCR beta sequencing was used to judge whether each TCR beta V gene segment behaved as functional or pseudogenic. A later genetic analysis took genome-wide SNP genotypes for about 55% of the 666 donors and used that subset as a discovery cohort. The study combined high-throughput TCR immunosequencing, statistical association of individual TCRs with disease status, and machine learning to predict cytomegalovirus infection status. A handful of DR-DQ haplotypes were handled as single units for association and clustering because linkage in the cohort was strong. All discovery cohort repertoires had been generated using a single sequencing platform. Of the roughly 390 genotyped donors, over 80% were placed in the genetic ancestry cluster associated with self-reported Caucasian donors. To study patterns of TCR occurrence, a later analysis re-analyzed previously published TCR beta repertoires from 550 to 800 donors and added high-resolution HLA genotyping. Among some 410 genotyped donors of the cohort, an average of about 240,000 unique TCR beta nucleotide sequences were sequenced per donor, roughly a sixth of them non-productive.

Findings and caveats that apply to the study as a whole: In vitro tests confirmed that three of the cytomegalovirus-associated TCR beta chains recognize cytomegalovirus antigens. This cohort had only TCR beta chains sequenced, and the lack of alpha or paired-chain data limited which features could be detected. In a later analysis, several top co-occurrence clusters were reported to appear linked to parvovirus B19, influenza, CMV and Epstein-Barr virus. Broadly in line with IMGT annotations, most TCR beta V segments showed up in productive rearrangements about 90% or about 30% of the time in an earlier analysis of 450 to 750 of the donors. Assigning TCR associations to individual alleles was difficult when HLA alleles, especially DR and DQ, strongly co-occurred. Most TCR sequences were seen in very few donors, while some public TCRs were found in many individuals. In a later genetic analysis, a missense DCLRE1C variant was associated with V-gene and J-gene trimming of TCR beta chains, and the association was replicated in an independent cohort. In a later analysis, HLA-associated TCR beta chains were found to be more clonally expanded and to have lower generation probabilities than equally common non-associated chains. Presence/absence analyses assumed roughly uniform sequencing depth across donors, an assumption that may not hold. In a later genetic analysis, fewer N-insertions in productive TCRs were reported among donors in an Asian-associated ancestry cluster than the approximately 670-donor mean. Because some donors lacked HLA typing at each locus, the association tests relied only on the typed subset. Because the 87-base-pair reads could not distinguish some IMGT-functional V segments, including TRBV6-2 and TRBV6-3, those segments were excluded. A total of 164 TCR beta chains were listed by the study as associated with cytomegalovirus. Linkage disequilibrium might explain the correlated functional status among segregating V segments, but an unknown experimental factor could not be excluded. In a later analysis, some 18,000 TCR beta sequences were associated with specific HLA alleles at a false discovery rate of 0.05. A further reported finding was that TCR beta sequences accurately predicted the HLA-A and HLA-B alleles for most subjects in the first cohort. The only immune exposure information available for the cohort was CMV serostatus. The sequencing pipeline was judged likely to have produced a cluster of highly shared sequence variants as a technical artifact. In a later analysis, TCR association rates were found to vary across HLA loci, with the most associated TCRs seen for DRB1 alleles and the fewest for HLA-C alleles. Because counts were too low, 15 to 20 rarely observed V segments, including chromosome 9 orphons, were excluded from the earlier analysis of 587 of the donors. In both the original and validation cohorts, the classifier was reported to diagnose cytomegalovirus status with high specificity and sensitivity. A later analysis found that most CMV-associated TCR beta chains appeared HLA-restricted, with HLA associations seemingly driven largely by CMV exposure. According to the authors, the approach could potentially be generalized to other disease states and immunological phenotypes.

Receptor libraries were prepared by the immunoSEQ multiplex PCR assay. The multiplex PCR relied on a mix of 60 forward primers for TCR Vbeta segments and 13 reverse primers for TCR Jbeta segments. Amplification of the CDR3 region of rearranged TCR beta genes was performed with a multiplex PCR assay on genomic DNA. Amplified TCR beta libraries were sequenced as 87-base-pair reads on the Illumina HiSeq System. Under the source paper's analysis protocol: A later analysis tallied 70 million to 100 million unique TCR beta chains across the approximately 670 repertoires, and around 9.9 million of those chains were shared by two or more donors. Raw reads were error-corrected and collapsed into unique sequences by a nearest-neighbor algorithm in which closely related sequences were merged to remove PCR and sequencing errors. V, D and J gene segments were assigned by aligning CDR3 sequences to IMGT reference sequences. For a sequence to be retained, a match of at least six nucleotides was required to both a V gene segment and a J gene segment. A rearrangement counted as productive if the CDR3 had no stop codons and remained in frame with V and J, and every other rearrangement counted as non-productive. Following IMGT convention, CDR3 was defined as the stretch from the second conserved V-encoded cysteine to the conserved J-encoded phenylalanine. In an earlier analysis of 500 to 650 of the donors, sequences lacking an unambiguous match to a single V gene segment were excluded. An earlier analysis of 587 of the donors classified V segments as functional when productive rearrangements were above 56.7% and as segregating when the standard deviation between donors was above 5%. A statistical classification framework was built for diagnosing cytomegalovirus status from the catalog of TCR beta chain sequences. A later analysis assigned V and J genes by comparing TCR nucleotide sequences with IMGT/GENE-DB human TR gene sequences. Using the TCRdist pipeline, a later analysis assigned CDR3 sequences along with most-parsimonious VDJ recombination scenarios. A later analysis defined each TCR beta chain by its CDR3 amino acid sequence plus V-gene family, and excluded reads lacking a unique V-gene family. A later analysis removed 550 to 650 highly shared, low-generation-probability nucleotide sequences to deal with suspected cross-contamination and a sequencing artifact. A later analysis calculated a clonal expansion index for each public chain from normalized within-repertoire ranks of inferred template counts. Generation probabilities in a later analysis came from a VDJ recombination model fitted to out-of-frame rearrangements, and those results were checked against IGoR. A later analysis scored TCR-TCR, TCR-HLA and TCR-CMV co-occurrence with hypergeometric tests, applying a repertoire-size bias correction to TCR pairs. To estimate false discovery rates, a later analysis permuted the HLA or CMV assignments 20 times. In a later analysis, co-occurring TCRs were grouped with DBSCAN, and TCRdist sequence similarity was added when clustering was performed within HLA-allele-positive subsets. For co-occurrence clustering, repertoires with fewer than 30,000 or more than 120,000 public chains were excluded, along with several repertoires with anomalous nucleotide sharing. Entries here come from immuneACCESS through TCRdb and include only in-frame sequences with V and J called. Some clones fail to appear in such tables; in the studies checked, an unresolved V gene covers under half of the shortfall, and the cause of the remainder is unknown. That table gives V, J and clone size, and the DNA gave D and trimming. This sample comprises about 57,000 clones, 75% to 85% of them detected only once. 3.5% to 5% of the sample belongs to the ten largest clones.

V loses 0 bases at its end and J loses 6 bases; junction bases beyond the gene matches: 8. According to the germline V gene (reference sequence), CDR1 reads MNHEY and CDR2 reads SMNVEV. The CDR3 numbers 16 residues from cysteine through phenylalanine. The sequence is cut down to CDR3 DNA, 48 bases in frame from base 1. The cohort comprised more than 550 healthy bone marrow donors. At the time of sampling, every cohort member was nominally healthy, though immune exposures that went unrecorded were likely present. The donor tested CMV seronegative and was one of the 352 seronegative cohort members. A peripheral blood sample was collected from each donor, and TCR beta sequencing was performed on peripheral blood mononuclear cells. Genomic DNA extraction from the blood cell samples was performed with the Qiagen DNeasy Blood Extraction Kit. Note on this clone: The antigen this receptor binds is unknown. The input lacks base qualities; no much larger clone sits a single base away.

Rearrangement joined TRBV27 to TRBJ1-2; TRBD1 agrees with 9 junctional bases. Source material: PBMCs. This TCR was recovered from a man aged 25-45 years in good health and CMV-seronegative. The CDR3 region: CASSLSGTGWADGYTF. The DNA is as follows: TGTGCCAGCAGTTTATCGGGGACAGGGTGGGCGGATGGCTACACCTTC.